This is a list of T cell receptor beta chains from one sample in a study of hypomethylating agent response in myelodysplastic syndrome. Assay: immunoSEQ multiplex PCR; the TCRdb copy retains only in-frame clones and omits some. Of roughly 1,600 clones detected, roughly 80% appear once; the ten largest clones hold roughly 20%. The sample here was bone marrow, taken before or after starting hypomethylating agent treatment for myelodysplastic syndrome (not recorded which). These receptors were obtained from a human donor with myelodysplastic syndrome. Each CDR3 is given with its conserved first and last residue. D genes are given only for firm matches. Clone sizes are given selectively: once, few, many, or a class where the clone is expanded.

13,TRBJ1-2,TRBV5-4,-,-,TGTGCCAGCAGGGCAGGTCTTAACTATGGCTACACCTTC,CASRAGLNYGYTF
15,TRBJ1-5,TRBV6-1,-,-,TGTGCCAGCAGTGAGGGACGGAATAGCAATCAGCCCCAGCATTTT,CASSEGRNSNQPQHF
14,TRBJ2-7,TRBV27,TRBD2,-,TGTGCCAGCAGTTTGGGGGGGGTAGCCTACGAGCAGTACTTC,CASSLGGVAYEQYF
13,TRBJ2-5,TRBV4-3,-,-,TGCGCCAGCAGCCAAGAGTCAGGCCTCGTCCAGTACTTC,CASSQESGLVQYF
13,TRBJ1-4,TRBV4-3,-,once,TGCGCCAGCAGCGGTCCCGAGCGGGAAAAACTGTTTTTT,CASSGPEREKLFF
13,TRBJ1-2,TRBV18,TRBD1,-,TGTGCCAGCTCACCTGACAGGGTCCATGGCTACACCTTC,CASSPDRVHGYTF
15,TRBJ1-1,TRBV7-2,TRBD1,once,TGTGCCAGCAGCTTCTCAGGGGGCGTAGGGACTGAAGCTTTCTTT,CASSFSGGVGTEAFF
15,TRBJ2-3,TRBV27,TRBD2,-,TGTGCCAGCAGTTCCGGGACTAGGGGCACAGATACGCAGTATTTT,CASSSGTRGTDTQYF
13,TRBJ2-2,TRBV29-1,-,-,TGCAGCGCGGGACAACAGAACACCGGGGAGCTGTTTTTT,CSAGQQNTGELFF
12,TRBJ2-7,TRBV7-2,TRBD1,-,TGTGCCAGCAGACGACAGGGAGACGAGCAGTACTTC,CASRRQGDEQYF
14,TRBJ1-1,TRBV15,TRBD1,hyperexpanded,TGTGCCACCGACACGGGACAGAAGAACACTGAAGCTTTCTTT,CATDTGQKNTEAFF
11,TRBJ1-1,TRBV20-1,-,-,TGCAGTGCCCCCATGAACACTGAAGCTTTCTTT,CSAPMNTEAFF
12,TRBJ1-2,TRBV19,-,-,TGTGCCAGTAGCAACGACCTAAATGGCTACACCTTC,CASSNDLNGYTF
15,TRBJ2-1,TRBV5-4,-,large,TGTGCCAGCAGCTTGGACAGGGCGTATATGAATGAGCAGTTCTTC,CASSLDRAYMNEQFF
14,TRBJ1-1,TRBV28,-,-,TGTGCCAGCAGTTCAACCGCAGCGAACACTGAAGCTTTCTTT,CASSSTAANTEAFF
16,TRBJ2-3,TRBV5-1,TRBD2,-,TGCGCCAGCAGCCCAGGACTAGCGGGAGGTGTGGATACGCAGTATTTT,CASSPGLAGGVDTQYF
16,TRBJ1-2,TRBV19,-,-,TGTGCCAGTACCAATTCGGGAGGGGGAAGTAGCTATGGCTACACCTTC,CASTNSGGGSSYGYTF
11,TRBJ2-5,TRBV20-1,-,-,TGCAGTGCAGGCCGCCAAGAGACCCAGTACTTC,CSAGRQETQYF
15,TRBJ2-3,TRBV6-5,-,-,TGTGCCAGCAACAAAGGGGGGGGAGCCAGGGATACGCAGTATTTT,CASNKGGGARDTQYF
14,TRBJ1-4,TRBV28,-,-,TGTGCCAGCAGTTTTGTGGGAACTAATGAAAAACTGTTTTTT,CASSFVGTNEKLFF
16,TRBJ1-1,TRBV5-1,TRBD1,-,TGCGCCAGCAGCCCGACCGGGACAGAGAGGGGCACTGAAGCTTTCTTT,CASSPTGTERGTEAFF
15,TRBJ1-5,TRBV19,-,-,TGTGCCAGTAGTGCCACTTGGGGCTTTGGTCAGCCCCAGCATTTT,CASSATWGFGQPQHF
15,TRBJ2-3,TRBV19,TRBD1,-,TGTGCCAGTAGCTCGGACAGGGGACGGACAGATACGCAGTATTTT,CASSSDRGRTDTQYF
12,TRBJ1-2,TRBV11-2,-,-,TGTGCCAGCAGCTCGACCCCCTATGGCTACACCTTC,CASSSTPYGYTF
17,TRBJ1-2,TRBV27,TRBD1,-,TGTGCCAGCACAAAAATAACAGGGGTAGGATCCCTCTATGGCTACACCTTC,CASTKITGVGSLYGYTF
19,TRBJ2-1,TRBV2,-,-,TGTGCCAGCGACTACCCAGCTACAGGGGCGGGAGGTTCTTACAATGAGCAGTTCTTC,CASDYPATGAGGSYNEQFF
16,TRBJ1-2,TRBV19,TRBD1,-,TGTGCCAGTAGTAGCGCGGGACAGGGCCTTGGAATCGGCTACACCTTC,CASSSAGQGLGIGYTF
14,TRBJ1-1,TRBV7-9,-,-,TGTGCCAGCAGCTTAGGGGACTGGAACACTGAAGCTTTCTTT,CASSLGDWNTEAFF
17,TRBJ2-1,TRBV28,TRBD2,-,TGTGCCAGCAGTCTCCCTCCGACTAGCGCGAGAACCAATGAGCAGTTCTTC,CASSLPPTSARTNEQFF
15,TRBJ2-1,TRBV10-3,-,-,TGTGCCATCAGTGAGTCGACCCTAGCTAAGAATGAGCAGTTCTTC,CAISESTLAKNEQFF